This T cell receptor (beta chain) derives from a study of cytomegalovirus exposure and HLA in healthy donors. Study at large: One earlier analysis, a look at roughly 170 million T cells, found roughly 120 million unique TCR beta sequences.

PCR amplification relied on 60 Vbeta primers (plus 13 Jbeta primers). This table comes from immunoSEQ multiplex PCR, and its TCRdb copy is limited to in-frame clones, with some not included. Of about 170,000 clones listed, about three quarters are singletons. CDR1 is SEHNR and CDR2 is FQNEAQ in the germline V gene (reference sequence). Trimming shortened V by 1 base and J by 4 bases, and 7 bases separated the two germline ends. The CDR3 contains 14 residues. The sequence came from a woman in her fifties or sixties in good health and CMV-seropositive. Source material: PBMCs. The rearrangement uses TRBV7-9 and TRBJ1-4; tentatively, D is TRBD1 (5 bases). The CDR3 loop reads CASSLGQYNEKLFF. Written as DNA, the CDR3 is TGTGCCAGCAGCTTAGGACAGTATAATGAAAAACTGTTTTTT.